The entry below gives a single T cell receptor beta chain sequence along with its context. Antigen unknown. Assay: immunoSEQ multiplex PCR; the TCRdb copy retains only in-frame clones and omits some. The sample has about 110,000 clones, around 91% seen once. The CDR3 is 16 residues long. Per the germline V gene, CDR1 is SGHDT and CDR2 is YYEEEE. V lost 3 bases to trimming and J lost 2 bases; unmatched junction nucleotides: 10. These data are taken from a study of Tregs in tolerant kidney transplant recipients. Study results and limitations: This study did not directly address biological reproducibility.

The TCR was taken from a human donor who received a combined kidney and bone marrow transplant. This chain connects TRBV5-6 to TRBJ2-7; 8 bases are shared with TRBD1. This material consisted of CD4+ T cells from blood, taken before the transplant. The CDR3 reads CASSSLRTGPPYEQYF. CDR3 DNA: TGTGCCAGCAGCTCCCTTAGGACAGGGCCCCCCTACGAGCAGTACTTC.